Listed below are T cell receptor beta chains from one sample, sequenced in a study of T cell responses to AZD1222 COVID-19 vaccine. This table comes from immunoSEQ multiplex PCR, and its TCRdb copy is limited to in-frame clones, with some not included. In the table there are tens of thousands of clones, 88% of which are singletons. The starting material was peripheral blood, obtained on day 0 of MenACWY control vaccination. The source of these receptors is an adult in good health. Both conserved end residues are part of each CDR3. The order of the fields is D gene, J gene, CDR3 length, clone size, V gene, CDR3 protein, CDR3 DNA. D genes are given only for firm matches. A clone size is listed for some rows: how often the clone was seen (once, few, many), or a class if it is expanded.

>-|TRBJ1-1|16|-|TRBV2
CASSEPRGGLNTEAFF
TGTGCCAGCAGTGAACCCCGAGGAGGGTTGAACACTGAAGCTTTCTTT
>-|TRBJ2-3|16|-|TRBV9
CASSVEGRGSADTQYF
TGTGCCAGCAGCGTAGAAGGCAGGGGAAGCGCAGATACGCAGTATTTT
>-|TRBJ2-2|15|few|TRBV5-4
CASSSGASNTGELFF
TGTGCCAGCAGCTCCGGGGCCTCGAACACCGGGGAGCTGTTTTTT
>-|TRBJ2-2|16|-|TRBV3-1/TRBV3-2
CASSQDSTGNTGELFF
TGTGCCAGCAGCCAAGATTCGACAGGGAACACCGGGGAGCTGTTTTTT
>TRBD1|TRBJ1-6|17|-|TRBV5-1
CASSPDPRTGEGSPLHF
TGCGCCAGCAGCCCTGACCCGAGGACAGGGGAAGGGTCACCCCTCCACTTT
>-|TRBJ2-7|15|-|TRBV3-1/TRBV3-2
CASSLWEGRSYEQYF
TGTGCCAGCAGCCTCTGGGAAGGGCGCTCCTACGAGCAGTACTTC
>-|TRBJ1-2|15|-|TRBV3-1/TRBV3-2
CASSQDRGNRQGYTF
TGTGCCAGCAGCCAAGATCGGGGGAACCGACAGGGCTACACCTTC
>-|TRBJ1-2|9|-|TRBV29-1
CSADDGYTF
TGCAGCGCGGACGATGGCTACACCTTC
>-|TRBJ2-1|13|-|TRBV6-5
CASSSDGYNEQFF
TGTGCCAGCAGTTCCGACGGGTACAATGAGCAGTTCTTC
>TRBD1|TRBJ1-2|15|-|TRBV5-4
CASSTGQGMGYGYTF
TGTGCCAGCAGCACGGGACAGGGAATGGGTTATGGCTACACCTTC
>-|TRBJ1-6|12|-|TRBV6-1
CASGDYNSPLHF
TGTGCCAGCGGTGATTATAATTCACCCCTCCACTTT
>-|TRBJ2-1|16|-|TRBV11-3
CASSREGGKSYNEQFF
TGTGCCAGCAGCCGAGAGGGGGGGAAAAGCTACAATGAGCAGTTCTTC
>TRBD1|TRBJ1-2|15|-|TRBV7-2
CASSSKGQGDYGYTF
TGTGCCAGCAGCTCAAAGGGACAGGGCGACTATGGCTACACCTTC
>-|TRBJ1-3|15|few|TRBV5-1
CASSLTGGEGNTIYF
TGCGCCAGCAGCTTGACGGGGGGCGAAGGAAACACCATATATTTT
>TRBD1|TRBJ1-2|17|-|TRBV30
CAWTQGAGGYGDYGYTF
TGTGCCTGGACACAGGGGGCCGGGGGCTATGGAGACTATGGCTACACCTTC
>TRBD1|TRBJ2-3|16|-|TRBV27
CASSLQGAIRTDTQYF
TGTGCCAGCAGTCTACAGGGGGCCATCCGGACAGATACGCAGTATTTT
>-|TRBJ1-4|15|-|TRBV19
CASTLSLQDDEKLFF
TGTGCCAGTACACTCAGCTTACAGGACGATGAAAAACTGTTTTTT
>-|TRBJ2-2|14|-|TRBV27
CASRWQWNTGELFF
TGTGCCAGCAGATGGCAGTGGAACACCGGGGAGCTGTTTTTT
>TRBD1|TRBJ1-2|14|-|TRBV30
CASPLDRGPYGYTF
TGTGCCTCCCCGTTGGACAGGGGGCCCTATGGCTACACCTTC
>-|TRBJ2-7|16|-|TRBV21-1
CASRKYNRESSYEQYF
TGTGCCAGCAGAAAATATAACAGGGAGTCTAGCTACGAGCAGTACTTC
>-|TRBJ2-1|15|-|TRBV19
CASSIVGTPYNEQFF
TGTGCCAGTAGTATAGTAGGGACACCCTACAATGAGCAGTTCTTC
>-|TRBJ1-2|13|-|TRBV7-9
CASVEGEWKGYTF
TGTGCCAGCGTGGAGGGCGAGTGGAAAGGCTACACCTTC
>-|TRBJ1-5|13|-|TRBV6-5
CASTRGYNQPQHF
TGTGCCAGCACCCGGGGTTACAATCAGCCCCAGCATTTT
>-|TRBJ2-3|14|-|TRBV19
CASTQGRLVDTQYF
TGTGCCAGTACCCAAGGACGGCTCGTAGATACGCAGTATTTT
>-|TRBJ1-6|16|-|TRBV5-1
CASSLATLAYNSPLHF
TGCGCCAGCAGCTTGGCCACCCTGGCCTATAATTCACCCCTCCACTTT
>-|TRBJ2-3|15|once|TRBV6-2/TRBV6-3
CASSYWGTSPDTQYF
TGTGCCAGCAGTTACTGGGGGACCAGCCCAGATACGCAGTATTTT
>-|TRBJ1-2|13|-|TRBV19
CASVPRKDYGYTF
TGTGCCAGTGTTCCGCGAAAAGACTATGGCTACACCTTC
>-|TRBJ1-6|17|-|TRBV7-8
CASSLFGGGAYNSPLHF
TGTGCCAGCAGCTTATTTGGAGGAGGGGCCTATAATTCACCCCTCCACTTT
>-|TRBJ1-5|12|-|TRBV19
CASSPRRAPQHF
TGTGCCAGTAGTCCTCGACGGGCGCCCCAGCATTTT
>-|TRBJ1-5|13|-|TRBV4-2
CASSQGLNQPQHF
TGTGCCAGCAGCCAAGGCTTAAATCAGCCCCAGCATTTT
>-|TRBJ2-5|14|once|TRBV19
CASSIGTPPRTQYF
TGTGCCAGTAGTATAGGGACCCCCCCGCGGACCCAGTACTTC
>TRBD1|TRBJ1-5|14|-|TRBV12-5
CASGHGTGEQPQHF
TGTGCTAGTGGCCACGGGACAGGGGAACAGCCCCAGCATTTT
>-|TRBJ2-7|16|few|TRBV11-2
CASSPWLLHLSYEQYF
TGTGCCAGCAGCCCATGGCTCTTACACCTCTCCTACGAGCAGTACTTC
>-|TRBJ1-4|13|-|TRBV6-1
CASSEVHREKLFF
TGTGCCAGCAGTGAAGTTCATCGAGAAAAACTGTTTTTT
>-|TRBJ1-2|18|few|TRBV15
CATSRGTGRGSLGYGYTF
TGTGCCACCAGCAGGGGTACAGGGCGAGGTAGCTTAGGCTATGGCTACACCTTC
>-|TRBJ1-2|14|-|TRBV24-1
CATSLNGWNYGYTF
TGTGCCACCAGTCTGAACGGTTGGAACTATGGCTACACCTTC
>TRBD1|TRBJ2-2|18|-|TRBV3-1/TRBV3-2
CASTIAPGQGSITGELFF
TGTGCCAGCACCATAGCTCCGGGACAGGGCTCTATAACCGGGGAGCTGTTTTTT
>-|TRBJ1-5|17|once|TRBV4-3
CASSQDRTGAGNQPQHF
TGCGCCAGCAGCCAAGATAGAACGGGGGCAGGCAATCAGCCCCAGCATTTT
>-|TRBJ2-3|15|-|TRBV19
CATSPGLPVTDTQYF
TGTGCCACCTCCCCGGGACTTCCCGTCACAGATACGCAGTATTTT
>-|TRBJ1-4|15|-|TRBV19
CASSILTATNEKLFF
TGTGCCAGTAGTATTTTAACAGCAACTAATGAAAAACTGTTTTTT
>-|TRBJ1-2|12|once|TRBV2
CASSAGAYGYTF
TGTGCCAGCAGCGCAGGGGCGTATGGCTACACCTTC
>-|TRBJ1-4|14|-|TRBV7-8
CASSSGLGNEKLFF
TGTGCCAGCAGCTCAGGTTTGGGGAATGAAAAACTGTTTTTT
>-|TRBJ2-2|14|-|TRBV11-3
CASSPARNTGELFF
TGTGCCAGCAGCCCGGCCAGAAACACCGGGGAGCTGTTTTTT
>TRBD1|TRBJ2-7|13|-|TRBV5-4
CASSPDRAYEQYF
TGTGCCAGCAGCCCGGACAGGGCCTACGAGCAGTACTTC
>-|TRBJ1-3|13|-|TRBV28
CAVSYASGNTIYF
TGTGCCGTATCGTATGCTTCTGGAAACACCATATATTTT
>TRBD2|TRBJ2-2|15|-|TRBV4-2
CASCPSGGNTGELFF
TGTGCCAGCTGCCCGAGCGGGGGAAACACCGGGGAGCTGTTTTTT
>TRBD1|TRBJ1-1|13|-|TRBV19
CATRTGASTEAFF
TGTGCCACTCGGACAGGGGCGTCCACTGAAGCTTTCTTT
>-|TRBJ1-2|12|-|TRBV6-5
CASSVGVGGYTF
TGTGCCAGCAGCGTGGGGGTAGGGGGCTACACCTTC
>-|TRBJ2-4|15|-|TRBV6-8
CASRETELAKNIQYF
TGTGCCAGCAGGGAGACTGAACTAGCCAAAAACATTCAGTACTTC
>-|TRBJ1-1|13|-|TRBV5-6
CASSPREHTEAFF
TGTGCCAGCAGCCCTCGGGAGCACACTGAAGCTTTCTTT
>-|TRBJ2-2|14|-|TRBV14
CASSPVQGAGELFF
TGTGCCAGCAGCCCGGTCCAGGGTGCCGGGGAGCTGTTTTTT
>TRBD1|TRBJ1-2|15|-|TRBV6-2/TRBV6-3
CASSYSGQGANGYTF
TGTGCCAGCAGTTACTCGGGACAGGGGGCGAATGGCTACACCTTC
>-|TRBJ1-3|12|-|TRBV9
CASSVEGNTIYF
TGTGCCAGCAGCGTAGAAGGAAACACCATATATTTT
>TRBD1|TRBJ1-6|15|-|TRBV6-5
CASSRDRETDSPLHF
TGTGCCAGCAGCCGGGACAGGGAAACGGATTCACCCCTCCACTTT
>TRBD1|TRBJ2-3|14|-|TRBV11-3
CASSSGQDTDTQYF
TGTGCCAGCAGCTCGGGACAGGACACAGATACGCAGTATTTT
>-|TRBJ1-1|16|-|TRBV5-8
CASSSPRRVVNTEAFF
TGTGCCAGCAGCTCGCCGAGGAGGGTAGTGAACACTGAAGCTTTCTTT
>-|TRBJ1-2|15|-|TRBV4-1
CASSQESGGGNGYTF
TGCGCCAGCAGCCAAGAATCGGGGGGTGGTAATGGCTACACCTTC
>TRBD2|TRBJ2-1|17|-|TRBV5-6
CASSAGLAGLLGNEQFF
TGTGCCAGCAGCGCCGGACTAGCGGGGTTGCTGGGGAATGAGCAGTTCTTC